The rows below give T cell receptor beta chains drawn from one sample of a study of cytomegalovirus exposure and HLA in healthy donors. The protocol was immunoSEQ multiplex PCR, while the TCRdb copy is restricted to in-frame clones and leaves out a portion. This sample has about 150,000 clones, with around 68% found just once. Sequenced input: PBMCs. Every receptor here comes from a man aged 25-45 years in good health and CMV-seronegative. CDR3s include the opening cysteine and the closing phenylalanine or tryptophan. D genes are given only for firm matches. The listing skips clone size in some rows; elsewhere it reads once, few, many or a size class.

j_call | clone_size | d_call | v_call | cdr3_aa | cdr3_nt
TRBJ2-1 | - | - | TRBV10-1 | CASSGDRMSSYNEQFF | TGCGCCAGCAGTGGCGACAGGATGAGCTCCTACAATGAGCAGTTCTTC
TRBJ2-5 | - | - | TRBV11-3 | CASSRGRKETQYF | TGTGCCAGCAGCAGGGGCAGGAAAGAGACCCAGTACTTC
TRBJ2-7 | once | TRBD1 | TRBV7-2 | CASSFSGTGISYEQYF | TGTGCCAGCAGCTTTTCCGGGACAGGGATCTCCTACGAGCAGTACTTC
TRBJ1-3 | - | TRBD1 | TRBV10-3 | CAISPDRDLGNTIYF | TGTGCCATCAGCCCGGACAGGGATCTTGGAAACACCATATATTTT
TRBJ2-1 | - | - | TRBV29-1 | CSVVGTYNEQFF | TGCAGCGTTGTGGGCACGTACAATGAGCAGTTCTTC
TRBJ1-2 | - | - | TRBV27 | CASSPLPGQGNYGYTF | TGTGCCAGCAGTCCCCTCCCAGGGCAGGGAAACTATGGCTACACCTTC
TRBJ2-5 | - | TRBD1 | TRBV6-6 | CASGAQGAETQYF | TGTGCCAGCGGGGCCCAGGGGGCGGAGACCCAGTACTTC
TRBJ2-2 | few | - | TRBV7-9 | CAIPQVNTGELFF | TGTGCCATCCCACAGGTTAACACCGGGGAGCTGTTTTTT
TRBJ1-4 | - | TRBD1 | TRBV4-1 | CASSQEGQRNEKLFF | TGCGCCAGCAGCCAAGAGGGACAGCGTAATGAAAAACTGTTTTTT
TRBJ1-4 | once | - | TRBV5-8 | CASSGPGTRDEKLFF | TGTGCCAGCAGCGGACCGGGGACACGGGATGAAAAACTGTTTTTT
TRBJ1-4 | - | TRBD1 | TRBV10-3 | CAISPGQGAANETLFF | TGTGCCATCAGCCCCGGACAGGGGGCGGCTAATGAAACACTGTTTTTT
TRBJ1-5 | few | TRBD1 | TRBV30 | CAWSTGGRIQPQHF | TGTGCCTGGAGTACAGGGGGGCGCATCCAGCCCCAGCATTTT
TRBJ2-5 | - | - | TRBV27 | CASSLPRGEQYF | TGTGCCAGCAGTCTCCCCCGGGGAGAGCAGTACTTC
TRBJ1-2 | once | - | TRBV5-4 | CASSLTANYGYTF | TGTGCCAGCAGCTTGACAGCTAACTATGGCTACACCTTC
TRBJ2-5 | - | TRBD2 | TRBV27 | CASIRGGALGKETQYF | TGTGCCAGCATCCGCGGGGGGGCGTTGGGAAAAGAGACCCAGTACTTC
TRBJ2-3 | - | - | TRBV2 | CASSVDSDTQYF | TGTGCCAGCAGTGTGGACTCAGATACGCAGTATTTT
TRBJ2-1 | - | - | TRBV9 | CASSVASQASYNEQFF | TGTGCCAGCAGCGTAGCTAGCCAGGCCTCCTACAATGAGCAGTTCTTC
TRBJ2-7 | - | TRBD1 | TRBV9 | CASSVGNRGRYEQYF | TGTGCCAGCAGCGTAGGGAATAGGGGGCGGTACGAGCAGTACTTC
TRBJ1-1 | - | TRBD1 | TRBV5-1 | CASSLDTGGYNTEAFF | TGCGCCAGCAGCCTAGATACAGGGGGCTATAACACTGAAGCTTTCTTT
TRBJ1-2 | - | TRBD1 | TRBV28 | CASRRGAGGGYTF | TGTGCCAGCAGGCGGGGGGCAGGGGGGGGATACACCTTC
TRBJ1-4 | medium-sized | TRBD1 | TRBV4-3 | CASSQVTGVGEKLFF | TGCGCCAGCAGCCAAGTTACAGGGGTAGGGGAAAAACTGTTTTTT
TRBJ2-1 | - | TRBD2 | TRBV7-6 | CASSLATAGGINEQFF | TGTGCCAGCAGCTTAGCGACTGCGGGGGGGATCAATGAGCAGTTCTTC
TRBJ1-2 | - | TRBD1 | TRBV4-2 | CASSQQGQGGGYGYTF | TGTGCCAGCAGCCAACAGGGACAGGGGGGTGGCTATGGCTACACCTTC
TRBJ1-5 | few | TRBD1 | TRBV6-5 | CASSYAGQGKGPQHF | TGTGCCAGCAGTTACGCCGGACAGGGGAAGGGGCCCCAGCATTTT
TRBJ2-5 | - | - | TRBV7-9 | CASSLSAGLKRETQYF | TGTGCCAGCAGCTTATCCGCGGGCCTAAAAAGGGAGACCCAGTACTTC
TRBJ1-1 | few | - | TRBV29-1 | CSAIGAFGGSTEAFF | TGCAGCGCCATTGGGGCCTTCGGCGGGAGCACTGAAGCTTTCTTT
TRBJ2-3 | few | TRBD1 | TRBV29-1 | CSATGSTDTQYF | TGCAGCGCGACAGGGAGCACAGATACGCAGTATTTT
TRBJ2-7 | - | - | TRBV9 | CASSLRAGTYEQYF | TGTGCCAGCAGCCTAAGGGCGGGGACCTACGAGCAGTACTTC
TRBJ2-5 | - | - | TRBV15 | CATSGRGETQYF | TGTGCCACCAGCGGTCGGGGAGAGACCCAGTACTTC
TRBJ2-7 | - | TRBD1 | TRBV27 | CASSPADRAWEQYF | TGTGCCAGCAGTCCCGCGGACAGGGCATGGGAGCAGTACTTC
TRBJ2-1 | - | - | TRBV2 | CASSDPKSQQFF | TGTGCCAGCAGTGACCCTAAGTCTCAGCAGTTCTTC
TRBJ2-5 | once | - | TRBV10-3 | CAISESSGQETQYF | TGTGCCATCAGTGAGAGCAGCGGCCAAGAGACCCAGTACTTC
TRBJ2-7 | once | TRBD2 | TRBV5-1 | CASRTSGGAREQYF | TGCGCCAGTCGGACTAGCGGGGGGGCCCGCGAGCAGTACTTC
TRBJ1-1 | - | - | TRBV15 | CATSSSRVSEAFF | TGTGCCACCAGCAGTAGCAGGGTATCTGAAGCTTTCTTT
TRBJ1-1 | few | - | TRBV6-5 | CASSPKGVGTEAFF | TGTGCCAGCAGCCCGAAGGGGGTGGGCACTGAAGCTTTCTTT
TRBJ1-2 | - | - | TRBV5-4 | CASSPKRTLNYGYTF | TGTGCCAGCAGCCCTAAAAGGACTCTTAACTATGGCTACACCTTC
TRBJ1-1 | - | TRBD1 | TRBV7-6 | CASSPWTGGAFF | TGTGCCAGCAGCCCCTGGACAGGGGGAGCTTTCTTT
TRBJ2-1 | few | - | TRBV10-3 | CAISDSGNEQFF | TGTGCCATCAGTGATTCGGGCAATGAGCAGTTCTTC
TRBJ1-2 | - | TRBD1 | TRBV28 | CASLEGGQGSRGYTF | TGTGCCAGCCTCGAAGGGGGACAGGGGTCTCGGGGCTACACCTTC
TRBJ2-5 | - | TRBD2 | TRBV5-1 | CASSLATSGPQETQYF | TGCGCCAGCAGCTTGGCCACTAGCGGGCCCCAAGAGACCCAGTACTTC
TRBJ1-1 | - | - | TRBV7-2 | CASSSRKAEVPNTEAFF | TGTGCCAGCAGTTCTAGGAAGGCAGAAGTACCAAACACTGAAGCTTTCTTT
TRBJ2-3 | - | TRBD2 | TRBV5-6 | CASSLWLAGKAGDTQYF | TGTGCCAGCAGCTTGTGGCTAGCGGGGAAGGCGGGGGATACGCAGTATTTT
TRBJ2-5 | few | TRBD2 | TRBV6-6 | CASSKLAGRGETQYF | TGTGCCAGCAGTAAATTAGCGGGGAGGGGAGAGACCCAGTACTTC
TRBJ2-5 | - | - | TRBV7-6 | CASSLDNQETQYF | TGTGCCAGCAGCTTGGACAACCAAGAGACCCAGTACTTC
TRBJ1-1 | - | - | TRBV15 | CATSRAGEGTEAFF | TGTGCCACCAGCAGGGCAGGGGAGGGCACTGAAGCTTTCTTT
TRBJ2-7 | - | - | TRBV28 | CASTLGTALSYEQYF | TGTGCCAGCACCCTAGGGACTGCACTCTCCTACGAGCAGTACTTC
TRBJ2-7 | - | - | TRBV5-8 | CASSFGGSYEQYF | TGTGCCAGCAGCTTCGGGGGCTCCTACGAGCAGTACTTC
TRBJ2-7 | few | TRBD1 | TRBV15 | CATSRDRSSYEQYF | TGTGCCACCAGCAGGGACAGGAGCTCCTACGAGCAGTACTTC